This TCR beta chain was captured by sequencing in a study of blood T cell repertoires in COVID-19. Study information: COVID-19 samples collected from the United States, Italy and Spain covered acute and convalescent phases. PBMCs, B-cell-depleted T cells, or T cells provided the cDNA or gDNA that made up the material.

In the study's own analysis: By means of reference gene primer amplification, nucleated cell counts were estimated. TCRdb keeps only in-frame clones here, not all; method: immunoSEQ multiplex PCR. That table furnishes V, J and clone size, whereas the DNA furnished D and trimming. In the table there are tens of thousands of clones, about 76% of which are singletons. The table lists this clone with a few counts. The V segment lost 3 bases and the J segment 4 bases; nucleotides outside the gene matches: 9. Germline values: CDR1 SGHDT, CDR2 YYEEEE. This CDR3 region has 16 residues. The chain is built from TRBV5-6 and TRBJ1-5; the match to TRBD1 covers 8 bases. This sequence was found in an elderly woman with active or convalescent COVID-19. What was sequenced was peripheral blood. For the CDR3, the DNA is TGTGCCAGCAGCTCTACCCTCAGGGGGCGGAATCAGCCCCAGCATTTT. Its protein is CASSSTLRGRNQPQHF. Combining the CDR3 with reference TRBV5-6 and TRBJ1-5 gives the whole variable domain DAGVTQSPTHLIKTRGQQVTLRCSPKSGHDTVSWYQQALGQGPQFIFQYYEEEERQRGNFPDRFSGHQFPNYSSELNVNALLLGDSALYLCASSSTLRGRNQPQHFGDGTRLSIL.